This T cell receptor (beta chain) was sequenced in a study of blood T cells in healthy people across ages. Regarding the study as a whole: Naive T cell percentage strongly correlated with TCR beta diversity.

Sample-barcoded 5' priming and a J-beta primer mix drove a second PCR of about 6 to 11 cycles. TCRdb fed the 5' RACE reads into MiXCR, producing one record per CDR3 protein. The sample carries roughly 1.7 million distinct CDR3 sequences, about 31% recorded once. For every donor, a draw yielded 8.5 to 10 milliliters of peripheral blood. Worth noting for this clonotype: Its matching antigen is unknown.

This TCR was sampled from a woman aged 25 to 39 in good health. Sequenced: blood.

For the CDR3, the DNA is TGTGCCAGCAGCTACCACCCGCTTACAGGGGGCTTCACTGAAGCTTTCTTT. Translated, it gives CASSYHPLTGGFTEAFF. J is TRBJ1-1 and V is TRBV7-9; TRBD1 matches 9 bases. Trimming at V came to 4 bases and at J to 4 bases, leaving 13 bases not matched to a gene. CDR1 is SEHNR and CDR2 is FQNEAQ in the germline V gene (reference sequence). The length of the CDR3 is 17 residues.